The table lists the clone carrying this TCR beta chain with a count of one. Its target is unknown. The method was immunoSEQ multiplex PCR; TCRdb's version includes in-frame clones alone and lacks a portion of them. The sample contains approximately 94,000 clones, about 90% of which appear only once. The data were taken from a study of graft-versus-host responses after intestinal transplantation. At the level of the study: Recipients received multivisceral, liver-intestinal, or isolated intestinal transplants.

Study-wide results and limits: The marrow of recipients harbored GvH clones, and ileum or blood showed some of them first. Early post-transplant HvG declines were associated with peak circulating GvH clone levels.

Germline V gene data show CDR1 as SGHAT and CDR2 as FQNNGV. The CDR3 has 13 amino acids. The germline V and J ends were trimmed by 1 base and 7 bases, with 10 bases remaining between them. The source was unstimulated CD4+ T cells sorted from spleen or lymph node cells, collected before transplant. V and J are TRBV11-2 and TRBJ1-2; perhaps TRBD1 as D (6 bases). This receptor was identified in a human donor who was the organ donor for an intestinal transplant. CDR3: CASSLGQGSGYTF. The CDR3 nucleotides are TGTGCCAGCAGCTTAGGTCAGGGGAGTGGCTACACCTTC.